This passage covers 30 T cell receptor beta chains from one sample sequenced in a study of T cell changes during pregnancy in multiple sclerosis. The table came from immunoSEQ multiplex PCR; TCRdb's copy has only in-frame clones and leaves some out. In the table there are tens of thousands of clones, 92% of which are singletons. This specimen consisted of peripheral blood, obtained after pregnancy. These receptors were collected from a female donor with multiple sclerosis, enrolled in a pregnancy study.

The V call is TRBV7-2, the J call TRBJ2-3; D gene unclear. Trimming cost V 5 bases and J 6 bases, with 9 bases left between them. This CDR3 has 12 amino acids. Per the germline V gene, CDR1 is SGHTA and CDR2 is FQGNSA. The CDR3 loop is CASSRQADTQYF. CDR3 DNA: TGTGCCAGCAGCCGCCAAGCTGATACGCAGTATTTT.

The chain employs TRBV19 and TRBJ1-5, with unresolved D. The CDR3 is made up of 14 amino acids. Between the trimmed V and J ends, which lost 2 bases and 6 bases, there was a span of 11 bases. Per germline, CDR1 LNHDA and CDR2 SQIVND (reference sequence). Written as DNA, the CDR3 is TGTGCCAGTAGTATAAGGCAGGTGGGTCAGCCCCAGCATTTT. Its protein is CASSIRQVGQPQHF.

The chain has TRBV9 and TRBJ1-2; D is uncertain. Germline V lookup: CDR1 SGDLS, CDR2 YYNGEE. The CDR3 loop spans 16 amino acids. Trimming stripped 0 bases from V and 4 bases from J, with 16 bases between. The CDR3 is CASSVDGRGGSYGYTF. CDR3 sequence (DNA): TGTGCCAGCAGCGTAGACGGCCGCGGAGGGAGCTATGGCTACACCTTC.

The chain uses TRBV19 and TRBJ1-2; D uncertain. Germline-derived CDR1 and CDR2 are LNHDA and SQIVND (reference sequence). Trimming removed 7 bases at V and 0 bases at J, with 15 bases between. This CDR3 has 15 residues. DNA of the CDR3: TGTGCCAGTAACCCCGTGAGGTCAGCTAACTATGGCTACACCTTC. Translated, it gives CASNPVRSANYGYTF.

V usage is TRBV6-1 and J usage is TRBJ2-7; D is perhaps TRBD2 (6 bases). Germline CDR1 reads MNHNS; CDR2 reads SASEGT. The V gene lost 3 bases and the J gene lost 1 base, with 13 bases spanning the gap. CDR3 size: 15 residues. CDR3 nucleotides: TGTGCCAGCAGTGATGGGCGGGGCCCGTCCTACGAGCAGTACTTC. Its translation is CASSDGRGPSYEQYF.

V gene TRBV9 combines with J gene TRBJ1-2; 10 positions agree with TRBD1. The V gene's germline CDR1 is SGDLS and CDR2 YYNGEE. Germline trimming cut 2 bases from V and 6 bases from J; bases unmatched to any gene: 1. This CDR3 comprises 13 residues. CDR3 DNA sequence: TGTGCCAGCAGCGTGACAGGGGGCGATGGCTACACCTTC. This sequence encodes CASSVTGGDGYTF.

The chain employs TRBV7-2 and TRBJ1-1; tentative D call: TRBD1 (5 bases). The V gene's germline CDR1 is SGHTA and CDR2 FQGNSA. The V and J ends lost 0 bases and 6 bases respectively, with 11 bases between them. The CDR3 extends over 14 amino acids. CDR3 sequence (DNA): TGTGCCAGCAGCTTAGCGCCAGGGAATCCTGAAGCTTTCTTT. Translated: CASSLAPGNPEAFF.

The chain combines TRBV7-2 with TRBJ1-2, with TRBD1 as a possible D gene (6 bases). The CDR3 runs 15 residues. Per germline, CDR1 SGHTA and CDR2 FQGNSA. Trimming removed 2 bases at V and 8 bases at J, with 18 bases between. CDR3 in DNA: TGTGCCAGCAGCTTAAGTTGGCAGGGGATTGGGGGCTACACCTTC. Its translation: CASSLSWQGIGGYTF.

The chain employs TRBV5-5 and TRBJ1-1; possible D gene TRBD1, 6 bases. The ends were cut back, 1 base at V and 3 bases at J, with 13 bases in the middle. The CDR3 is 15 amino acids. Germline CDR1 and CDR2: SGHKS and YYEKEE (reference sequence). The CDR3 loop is CASSLFPGDDTEAFF. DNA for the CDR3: TGTGCCAGCAGCTTGTTTCCAGGGGACGACACTGAAGCTTTCTTT.

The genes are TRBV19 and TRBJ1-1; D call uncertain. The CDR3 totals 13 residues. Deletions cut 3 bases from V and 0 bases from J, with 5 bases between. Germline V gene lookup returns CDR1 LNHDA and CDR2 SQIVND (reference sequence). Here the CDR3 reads CASSISLNTEAFF. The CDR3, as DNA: TGTGCCAGTAGTATTTCGTTGAACACTGAAGCTTTCTTT.

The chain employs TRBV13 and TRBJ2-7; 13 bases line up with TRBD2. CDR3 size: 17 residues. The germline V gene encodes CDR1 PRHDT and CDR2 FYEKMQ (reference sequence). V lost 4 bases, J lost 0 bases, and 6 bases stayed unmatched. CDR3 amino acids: CASSWTSGGLSSYEQYF. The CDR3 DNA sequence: TGTGCCAGCAGCTGGACTAGCGGGGGCTTGAGCTCCTACGAGCAGTACTTC.

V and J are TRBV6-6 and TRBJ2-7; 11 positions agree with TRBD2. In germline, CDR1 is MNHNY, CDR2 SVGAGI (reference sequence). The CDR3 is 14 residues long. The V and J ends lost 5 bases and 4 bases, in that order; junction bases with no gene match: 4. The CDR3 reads CASSTSGGGYEQYF. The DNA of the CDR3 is TGTGCCAGCAGTACTAGCGGGGGAGGATACGAGCAGTACTTC.

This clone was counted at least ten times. The CDR3 protein is CASSDSSGGTDTQYF. The CDR3 bases are TGTGCCAGCAGTGACTCTAGCGGGGGCACAGATACGCAGTATTTT. V is TRBV6-4 and J is TRBJ2-3; 8 nucleotides agree with TRBD2. The V segment lost 0 bases and the J segment 1 base; nucleotides outside the gene matches: 0. Germline V lookup: CDR1 MRHNA, CDR2 SNTAGT. This CDR3 spans 15 amino acids.

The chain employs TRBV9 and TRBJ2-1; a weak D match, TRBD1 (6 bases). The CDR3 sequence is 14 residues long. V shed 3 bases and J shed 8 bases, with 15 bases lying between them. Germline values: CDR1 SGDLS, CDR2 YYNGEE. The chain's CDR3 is CASSAQTGSDEQFF. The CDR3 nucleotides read TGTGCCAGCAGCGCACAAACAGGGAGCGATGAGCAGTTCTTC.

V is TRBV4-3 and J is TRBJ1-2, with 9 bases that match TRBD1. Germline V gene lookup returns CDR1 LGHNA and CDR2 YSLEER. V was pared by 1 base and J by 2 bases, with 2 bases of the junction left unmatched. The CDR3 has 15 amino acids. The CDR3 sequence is CASSQAGTGNYGYTF. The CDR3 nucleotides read TGCGCCAGCAGCCAAGCCGGGACAGGGAACTATGGCTACACCTTC.

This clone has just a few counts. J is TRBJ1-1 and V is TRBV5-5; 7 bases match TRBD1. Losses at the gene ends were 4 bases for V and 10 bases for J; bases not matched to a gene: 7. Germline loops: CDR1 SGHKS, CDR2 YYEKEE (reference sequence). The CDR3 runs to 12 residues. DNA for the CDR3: TGTGCCAGCAGCCCTGACAGGGTTGGAGCTTTCTTT. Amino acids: CASSPDRVGAFF.

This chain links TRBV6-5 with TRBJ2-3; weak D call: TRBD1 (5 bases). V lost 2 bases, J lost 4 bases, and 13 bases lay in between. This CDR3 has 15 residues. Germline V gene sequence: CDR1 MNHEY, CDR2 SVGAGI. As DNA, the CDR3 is TGTGCCAGCAGTTACAGGGGTCAATGGGCAGATACGCAGTATTTT. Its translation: CASSYRGQWADTQYF.

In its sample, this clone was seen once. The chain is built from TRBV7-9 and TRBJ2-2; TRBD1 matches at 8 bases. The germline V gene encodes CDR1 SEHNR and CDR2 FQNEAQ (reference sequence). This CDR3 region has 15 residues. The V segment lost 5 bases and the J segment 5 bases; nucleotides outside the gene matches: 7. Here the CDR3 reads CASSLTGALTGELFF. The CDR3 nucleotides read TGTGCCAGCAGCCTGACAGGGGCGCTAACCGGGGAGCTGTTTTTT.

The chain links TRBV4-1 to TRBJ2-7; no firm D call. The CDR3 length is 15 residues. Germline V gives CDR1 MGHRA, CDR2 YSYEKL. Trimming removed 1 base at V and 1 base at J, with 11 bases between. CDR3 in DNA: TGCGCCAGCAGCCAAGGTGTGGCCCCTTCCTACGAGCAGTACTTC. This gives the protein CASSQGVAPSYEQYF.

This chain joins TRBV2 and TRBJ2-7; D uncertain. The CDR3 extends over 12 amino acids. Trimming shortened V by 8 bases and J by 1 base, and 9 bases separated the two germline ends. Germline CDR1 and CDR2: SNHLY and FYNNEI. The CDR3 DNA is TGTGCCAGCTCGTCACAGTCCTACGAGCAGTACTTC. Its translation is CASSSQSYEQYF.

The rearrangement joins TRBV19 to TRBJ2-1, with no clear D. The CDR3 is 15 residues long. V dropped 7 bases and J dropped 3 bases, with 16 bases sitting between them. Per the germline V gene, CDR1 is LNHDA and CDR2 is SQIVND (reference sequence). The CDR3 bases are TGTGCCAGTACCCTCAGGATAGGAAACTACAATGAGCAGTTCTTC. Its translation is CASTLRIGNYNEQFF.

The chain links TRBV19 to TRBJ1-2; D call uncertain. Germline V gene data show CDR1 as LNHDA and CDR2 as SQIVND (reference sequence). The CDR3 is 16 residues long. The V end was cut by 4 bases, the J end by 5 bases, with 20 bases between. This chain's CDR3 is CASSTRVFRRGYGYTF. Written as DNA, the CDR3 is TGTGCCAGTAGTACCCGGGTTTTCCGCCGCGGGTATGGCTACACCTTC. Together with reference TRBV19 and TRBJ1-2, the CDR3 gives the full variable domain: DGGITQSPKYLFRKEGQNVTLSCEQNLNHDAMYWYRQDPGQGLRLIYYSQIVNDFQKGDIAEGYSVSREKKESFPLTVTSAQKNPTAFYLCASSTRVFRRGYGYTFGSGTRLTVV.

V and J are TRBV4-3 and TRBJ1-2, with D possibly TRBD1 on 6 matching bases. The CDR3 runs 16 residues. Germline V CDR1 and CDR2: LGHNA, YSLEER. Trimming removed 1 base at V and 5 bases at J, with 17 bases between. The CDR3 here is CASSQVGADRGYGYTF. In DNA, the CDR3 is TGCGCCAGCAGCCAAGTGGGGGCGGACAGAGGGTATGGCTACACCTTC.

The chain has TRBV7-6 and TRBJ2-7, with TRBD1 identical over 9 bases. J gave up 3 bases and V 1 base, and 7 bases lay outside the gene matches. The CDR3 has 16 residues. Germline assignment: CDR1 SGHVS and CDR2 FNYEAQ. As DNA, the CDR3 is TGTGCCAGCAGCTTAGAGCCGGGACAGGGAATCTACGAGCAGTACTTC. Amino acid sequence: CASSLEPGQGIYEQYF.

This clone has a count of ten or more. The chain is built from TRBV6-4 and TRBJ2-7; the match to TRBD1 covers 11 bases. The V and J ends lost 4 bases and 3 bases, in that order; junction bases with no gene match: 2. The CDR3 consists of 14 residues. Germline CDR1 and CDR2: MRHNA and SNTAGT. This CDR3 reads CASSAGTGGYEQYF. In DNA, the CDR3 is TGTGCCAGCAGTGCCGGGACAGGGGGCTACGAGCAGTACTTC.

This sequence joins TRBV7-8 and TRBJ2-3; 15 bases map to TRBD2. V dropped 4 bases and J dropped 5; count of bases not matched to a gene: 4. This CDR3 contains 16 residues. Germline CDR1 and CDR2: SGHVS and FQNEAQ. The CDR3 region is CASSYGLAGGRDTQYF. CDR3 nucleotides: TGTGCCAGCAGCTACGGACTAGCGGGGGGGCGAGATACGCAGTATTTT.

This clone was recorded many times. CDR3 sequence: CASSQRYSEILTDTQYF. The CDR3 DNA reads TGCGCCAGCAGCCAACGCTATAGTGAGATTCTCACAGATACGCAGTATTTT. The chain employs TRBV4-3 and TRBJ2-3, with D unresolved. With 2 bases removed from V and 2 bases from J, the gap between germline ends came to 17 bases. The CDR3 is made up of 17 amino acids. Per the germline V gene, CDR1 is LGHNA and CDR2 is YSLEER.

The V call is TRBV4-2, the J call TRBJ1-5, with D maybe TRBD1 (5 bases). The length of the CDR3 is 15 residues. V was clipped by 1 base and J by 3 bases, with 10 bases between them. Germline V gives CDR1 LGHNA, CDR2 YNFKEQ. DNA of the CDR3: TGTGCCAGCAGCCAAGTGATAGGGGACAATCAGCCCCAGCATTTT. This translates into CASSQVIGDNQPQHF.

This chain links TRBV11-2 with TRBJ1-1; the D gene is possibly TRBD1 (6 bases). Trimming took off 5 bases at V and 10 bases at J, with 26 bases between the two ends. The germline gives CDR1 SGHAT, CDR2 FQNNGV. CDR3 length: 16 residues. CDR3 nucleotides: TGTGCCAGCAGCCCGGACCGACAGGATTCACCTCGGGCAGCTTTCTTT. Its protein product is CASSPDRQDSPRAAFF.

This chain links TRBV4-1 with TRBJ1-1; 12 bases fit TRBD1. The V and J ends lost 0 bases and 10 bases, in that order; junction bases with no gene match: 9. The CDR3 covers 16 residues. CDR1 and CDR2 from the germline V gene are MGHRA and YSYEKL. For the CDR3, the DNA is TGCGCCAGCAGCCAAGATCCGGGACAGGGGGCTTTCACAGCTTTCTTT. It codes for CASSQDPGQGAFTAFF.